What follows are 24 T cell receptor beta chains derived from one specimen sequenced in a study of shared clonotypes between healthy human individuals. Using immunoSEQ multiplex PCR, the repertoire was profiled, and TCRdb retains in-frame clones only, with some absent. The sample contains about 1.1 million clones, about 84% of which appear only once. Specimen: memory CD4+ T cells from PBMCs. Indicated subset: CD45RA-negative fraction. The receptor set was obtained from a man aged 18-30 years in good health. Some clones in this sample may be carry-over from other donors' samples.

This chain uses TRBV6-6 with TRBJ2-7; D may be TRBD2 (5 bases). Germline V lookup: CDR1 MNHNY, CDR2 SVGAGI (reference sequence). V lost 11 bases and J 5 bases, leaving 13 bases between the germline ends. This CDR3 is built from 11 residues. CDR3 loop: CAVPRGDEQYF. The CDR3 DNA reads TGTGCCGTCCCACGGGGTGACGAGCAGTACTTC.

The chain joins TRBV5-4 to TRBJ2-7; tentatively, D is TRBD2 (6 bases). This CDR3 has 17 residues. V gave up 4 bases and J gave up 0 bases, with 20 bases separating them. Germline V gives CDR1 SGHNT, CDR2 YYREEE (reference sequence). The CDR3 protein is CASSLEAGTAISYEQYF. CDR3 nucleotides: TGTGCCAGCAGCCTGGAGGCGGGAACTGCCATCTCCTACGAGCAGTACTTC.

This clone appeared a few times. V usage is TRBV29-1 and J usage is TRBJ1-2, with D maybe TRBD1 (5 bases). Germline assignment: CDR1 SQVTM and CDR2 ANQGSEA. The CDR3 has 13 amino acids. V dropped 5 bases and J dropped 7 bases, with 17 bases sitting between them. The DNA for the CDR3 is TGCAGCGTTCAACCAGGGCCAGGGAGTGGCTACACCTTC. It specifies CSVQPGPGSGYTF.

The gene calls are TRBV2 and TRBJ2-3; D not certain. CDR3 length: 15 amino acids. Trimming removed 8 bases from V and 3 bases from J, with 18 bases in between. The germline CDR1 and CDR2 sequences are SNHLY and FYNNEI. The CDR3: CASQSGPLGTDTQYF. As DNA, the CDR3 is TGTGCCAGCCAGTCGGGCCCCTTGGGGACAGATACGCAGTATTTT.

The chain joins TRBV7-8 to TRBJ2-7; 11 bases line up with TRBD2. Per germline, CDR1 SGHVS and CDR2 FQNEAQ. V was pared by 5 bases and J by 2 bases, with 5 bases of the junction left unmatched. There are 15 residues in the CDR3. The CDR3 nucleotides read TGTGCCAGCAGCCCGTCGACTAGCGGGGCCTACGAGCAGTACTTC. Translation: CASSPSTSGAYEQYF.

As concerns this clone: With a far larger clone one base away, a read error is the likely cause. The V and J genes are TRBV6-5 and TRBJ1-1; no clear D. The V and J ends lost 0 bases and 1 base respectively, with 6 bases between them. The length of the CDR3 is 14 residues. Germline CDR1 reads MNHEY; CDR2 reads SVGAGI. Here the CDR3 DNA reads TGTGCCAGCAGTTACTCGAAAGGGAACACTGAAGCTTTCTTT. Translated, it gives CASSYSKGNTEAFF.

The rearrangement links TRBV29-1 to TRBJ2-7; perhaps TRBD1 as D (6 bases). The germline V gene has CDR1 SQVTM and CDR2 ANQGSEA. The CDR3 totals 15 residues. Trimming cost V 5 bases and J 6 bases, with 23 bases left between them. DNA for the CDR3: TGCAGCGTTCTCCCGGCAGGCCAGGGGAGAGGCGAGCAGTACTTC. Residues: CSVLPAGQGRGEQYF.

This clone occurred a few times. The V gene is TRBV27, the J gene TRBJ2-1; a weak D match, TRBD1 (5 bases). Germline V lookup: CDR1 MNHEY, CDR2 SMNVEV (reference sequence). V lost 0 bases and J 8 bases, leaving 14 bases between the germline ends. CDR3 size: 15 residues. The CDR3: CASSLSPGWGDEQFF. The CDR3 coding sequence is TGTGCCAGCAGTTTATCGCCAGGGTGGGGCGATGAGCAGTTCTTC.

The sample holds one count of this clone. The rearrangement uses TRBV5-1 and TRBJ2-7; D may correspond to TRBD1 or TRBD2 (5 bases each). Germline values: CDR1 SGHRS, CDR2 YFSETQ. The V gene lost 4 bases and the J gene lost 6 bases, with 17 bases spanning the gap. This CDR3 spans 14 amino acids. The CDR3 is CASSPTGTLSEQYF. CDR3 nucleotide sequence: TGCGCCAGCAGCCCCACCGGGACCCTCTCCGAGCAGTACTTC. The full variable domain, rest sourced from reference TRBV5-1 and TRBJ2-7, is KAGVTQTPRYLIKTRGQQVTLSCSPISGHRSVSWYQQTPGQGLQFLFEYFSETQRNKGNFPGRFSGRQFSNSRSEMNVSTLELGDSALYLCASSPTGTLSEQYFGPGTRLTVT.

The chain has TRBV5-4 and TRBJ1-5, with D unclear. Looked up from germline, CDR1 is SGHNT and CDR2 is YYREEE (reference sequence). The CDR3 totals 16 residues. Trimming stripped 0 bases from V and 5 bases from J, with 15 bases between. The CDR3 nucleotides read TGTGCCAGCAGCTTGGTATCCGCTTCTGGGGATCAGCCCCAGCATTTT. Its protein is CASSLVSASGDQPQHF.

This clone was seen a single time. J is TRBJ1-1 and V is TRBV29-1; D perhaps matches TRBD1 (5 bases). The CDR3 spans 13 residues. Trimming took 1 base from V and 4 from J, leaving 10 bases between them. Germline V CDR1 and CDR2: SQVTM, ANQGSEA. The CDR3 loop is CSVEGLGGTEAFF. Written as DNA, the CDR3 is TGCAGCGTTGAAGGCTTGGGGGGCACTGAAGCTTTCTTT.

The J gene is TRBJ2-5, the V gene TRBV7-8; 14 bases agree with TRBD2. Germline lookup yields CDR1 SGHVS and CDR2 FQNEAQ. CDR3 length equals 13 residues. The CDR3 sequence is CAGTSGRRETQYF. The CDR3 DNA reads TGTGCTGGGACTAGCGGGAGAAGGGAGACCCAGTACTTC.

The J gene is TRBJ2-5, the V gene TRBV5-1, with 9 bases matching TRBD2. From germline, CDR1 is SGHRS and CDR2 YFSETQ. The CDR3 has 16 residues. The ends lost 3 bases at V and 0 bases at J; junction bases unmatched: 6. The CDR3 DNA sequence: TGCGCCAGCAGCTCGTTCGCTAGCGGGAACCAAGAGACCCAGTACTTC. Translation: CASSSFASGNQETQYF.

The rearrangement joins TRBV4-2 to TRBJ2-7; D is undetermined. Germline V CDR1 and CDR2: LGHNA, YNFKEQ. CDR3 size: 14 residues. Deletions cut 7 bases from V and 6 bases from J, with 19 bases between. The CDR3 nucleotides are TGTGCCAGCAAAAAAGACCCCTCGAGGTCCGAGCAGTACTTC. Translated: CASKKDPSRSEQYF.

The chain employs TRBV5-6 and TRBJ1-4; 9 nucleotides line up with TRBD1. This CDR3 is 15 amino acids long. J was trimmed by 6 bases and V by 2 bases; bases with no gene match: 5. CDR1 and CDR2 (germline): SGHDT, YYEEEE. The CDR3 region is CASSFRQGVYEKLFF. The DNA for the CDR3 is TGTGCCAGCAGCTTCCGACAGGGGGTGTATGAAAAACTGTTTTTT. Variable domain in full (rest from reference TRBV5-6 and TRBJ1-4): DAGVTQSPTHLIKTRGQQVTLRCSPKSGHDTVSWYQQALGQGPQFIFQYYEEEERQRGNFPDRFSGHQFPNYSSELNVNALLLGDSALYLCASSFRQGVYEKLFFGSGTQLSVL.

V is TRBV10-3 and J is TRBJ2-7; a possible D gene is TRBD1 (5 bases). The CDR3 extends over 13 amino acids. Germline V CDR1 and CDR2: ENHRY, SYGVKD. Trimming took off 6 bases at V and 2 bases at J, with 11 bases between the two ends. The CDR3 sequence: CAIRQAAAYEQYF. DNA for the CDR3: TGTGCCATCAGACAGGCTGCAGCCTACGAGCAGTACTTC.

CDR3 residues: CASSQLQGGGTEAFF. As DNA, the CDR3 is TGTGCCAGCAGTCAACTACAGGGGGGAGGCACTGAAGCTTTCTTT. The chain combines TRBV28 with TRBJ1-1; 8 nucleotides line up with TRBD1. The CDR3 has 15 amino acids. The germline V gene has CDR1 MDHEN and CDR2 SYDVKM. V was pared by 5 bases and J by 4 bases, with 9 bases of the junction left unmatched.

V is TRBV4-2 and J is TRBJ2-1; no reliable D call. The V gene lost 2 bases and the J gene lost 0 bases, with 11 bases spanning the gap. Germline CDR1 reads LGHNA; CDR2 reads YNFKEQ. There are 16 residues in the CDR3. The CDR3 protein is CASSQPTGDSYNEQFF. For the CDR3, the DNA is TGTGCCAGCAGCCAACCTACTGGTGACTCCTACAATGAGCAGTTCTTC.

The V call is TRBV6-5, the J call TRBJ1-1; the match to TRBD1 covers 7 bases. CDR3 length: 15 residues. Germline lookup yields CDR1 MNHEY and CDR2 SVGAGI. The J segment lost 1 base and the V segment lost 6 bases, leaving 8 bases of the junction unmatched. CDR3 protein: CASSQEGARNTEAFF. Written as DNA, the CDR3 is TGTGCCAGCAGCCAGGAGGGGGCTCGGAACACTGAAGCTTTCTTT.

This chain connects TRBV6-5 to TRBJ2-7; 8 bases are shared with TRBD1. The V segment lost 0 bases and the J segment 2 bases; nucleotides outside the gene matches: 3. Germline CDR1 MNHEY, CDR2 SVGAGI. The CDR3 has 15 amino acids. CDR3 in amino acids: CASSYSDRGPYEQYF. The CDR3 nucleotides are TGTGCCAGCAGTTACTCAGACAGGGGACCCTACGAGCAGTACTTC.

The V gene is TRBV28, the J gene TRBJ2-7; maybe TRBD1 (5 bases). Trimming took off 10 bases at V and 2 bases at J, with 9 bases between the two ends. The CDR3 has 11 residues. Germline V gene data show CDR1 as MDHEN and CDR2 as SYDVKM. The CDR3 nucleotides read TGTGCCACCCGACAGCCCTACGAGCAGTACTTC. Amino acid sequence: CATRQPYEQYF. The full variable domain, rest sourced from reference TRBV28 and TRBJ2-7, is DVKVTQSSRYLVKRTGEKVFLECVQDMDHENMFWYRQDPGLGLRLIYFSYDVKMKEKGDIPEGYSVSREKKERFSLILESASTNQTSMYLCATRQPYEQYFGPGTRLTVT.

The CDR3 is CASSQPTQNTEAFF. The CDR3 DNA follows: TGCGCCAGCAGCCAACCTACTCAGAACACTGAAGCTTTCTTT. This rearrangement joins TRBV4-1 to TRBJ1-1; D gene ambiguous. Looked up from germline, CDR1 is MGHRA and CDR2 is YSYEKL. The ends were cut back, 2 bases at V and 1 base at J, with 8 bases in the middle. This CDR3 is 14 amino acids long.

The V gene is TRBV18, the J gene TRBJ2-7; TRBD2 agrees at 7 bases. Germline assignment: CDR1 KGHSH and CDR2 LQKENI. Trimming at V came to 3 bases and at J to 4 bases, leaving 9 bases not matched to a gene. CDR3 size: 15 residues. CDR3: CASSPASGTFYEQYF. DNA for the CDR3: TGTGCCAGCTCACCCGCTAGCGGCACATTTTACGAGCAGTACTTC.

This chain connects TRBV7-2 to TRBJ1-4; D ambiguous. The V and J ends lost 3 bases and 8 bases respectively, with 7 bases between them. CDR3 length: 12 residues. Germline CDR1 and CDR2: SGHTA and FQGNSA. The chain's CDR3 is CASSFHREKLFF. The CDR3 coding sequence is TGTGCCAGCAGCTTTCATAGGGAAAAACTGTTTTTT.